This TCR beta chain was identified during a study of blood T cells in healthy people across ages. Trimming removed 6 bases from V and 1 base from J; junction bases left unmatched: 13. The length of the CDR3 is 16 residues. The germline gives CDR1 DFQATT, CDR2 SNEGSKA (reference sequence). A second PCR of roughly 7 to 11 cycles used a sample-barcoded 5' primer and a J-beta primer mix. In TCRdb, the 5' RACE reads were re-called with MiXCR into one record per CDR3 protein. The sample lists about 800,000 distinct CDR3 sequences; 20% to 30% were seen once. The sample was also linked to a second study, of T cells of mothers and their children.

V and J are TRBV20-1 and TRBJ2-7, with 9 bases identical to TRBD2. The sequenced sample was blood. The TCR was taken from a boy aged 10-17 years in good health. CDR3 DNA: TGCAGTGCGACAGAGGACGCGGGAGGGATATCCTACGAGCAGTACTTC. This translates into CSATEDAGGISYEQYF.